The next 27 T cell receptor beta chains were all read from a single sample in a study of blood T cell repertoires in COVID-19. The protocol was immunoSEQ multiplex PCR, while the TCRdb copy is restricted to in-frame clones and leaves out a portion. The data hold over 45,000 clones, with over 80% observed a single time. Sequenced: peripheral blood. The receptors originated from a woman aged 55-75 years with active or convalescent COVID-19.

This chain connects TRBV4-1 to TRBJ2-6; D unclear. This CDR3 is built from 16 residues. Germline V gene sequence: CDR1 MGHRA, CDR2 YSYEKL. V shed 1 base and J shed 3 bases, with 10 bases lying between them. Here the CDR3 DNA reads TGCGCCAGCAGCCAAGCCAACCCCTATGGGGCCAACGTCCTGACTTTC. Translating gives CASSQANPYGANVLTF.

This chain uses TRBV6-5 with TRBJ2-5, with D unresolved. CDR3 size: 11 residues. V lost 6 bases and J 3 bases, leaving 5 bases between the germline ends. Germline-derived CDR1 and CDR2 are MNHEY and SVGAGI. The CDR3 nucleotides read TGTGCCAGCAGCCGCGAAGAGACCCAGTACTTC. Its translation: CASSREETQYF.

This sequence joins TRBV24-1 and TRBJ2-2; 9 positions match TRBD2. The CDR3 is made up of 17 amino acids. CDR1 and CDR2 (germline): KGHDR, SFDVKD. The J segment lost 6 bases and the V segment lost 3 bases, leaving 10 bases of the junction unmatched. The CDR3 protein is CATSDPPPSGVAGELFF. CDR3 nucleotide sequence: TGTGCCACCAGTGATCCGCCCCCTAGCGGGGTTGCCGGGGAGCTGTTTTTT.

The chain is built from TRBV2 and TRBJ1-5, with no clear D. The length of the CDR3 is 14 residues. Germline assignment: CDR1 SNHLY and CDR2 FYNNEI. V was shortened by 1 base and J by 7 bases, with 11 bases between the two germline ends. CDR3: CASSEGQVKQPQHF. For the CDR3, the DNA is TGTGCCAGCAGTGAAGGGCAGGTTAAACAGCCCCAGCATTTT. The full variable domain, in which reference TRBV2 and TRBJ1-5 provide the parts outside the CDR3, is EPEVTQTPSHQVTQMGQEVILRCVPISNHLYFYWYRQILGQKVEFLVSFYNNEISEKSEIFDDQFSVERPDGSNFTLKIRSTKLEDSAMYFCASSEGQVKQPQHFGDGTRLSIL.

V is TRBV7-3 and J is TRBJ2-3; TRBD2 aligns across 11 bases. CDR3 length: 18 residues. Germline CDR1 SGHTA, CDR2 FQGTGA. Unmatched junction bases numbered 11, after V lost 5 bases and J lost 1 base. The CDR3 region has the DNA TGTGCCAGCAGCCTTAGCGGGAGGGCCCTTTTTGGCACAGATACGCAGTATTTT. This translates into CASSLSGRALFGTDTQYF.

The J gene is TRBJ2-7, the V gene TRBV6-5; TRBD2 might be the D (6 bases). CDR3 length: 13 amino acids. V shed 7 bases and J shed 3 bases, with 13 bases lying between them. Germline V gene lookup returns CDR1 MNHEY and CDR2 SVGAGI. The CDR3 DNA follows: TGTGCCAGCAAGGCGGGGCTGATCTACGAGCAGTACTTC. Protein sequence: CASKAGLIYEQYF.

This rearrangement joins TRBV28 to TRBJ1-3, with D possibly TRBD1 on 5 matching bases. Trimming cost V 5 bases and J 3 bases, with 8 bases left between them. Looked up from germline, CDR1 is MDHEN and CDR2 is SYDVKM. This CDR3 has 13 amino acids. CDR3 protein: CASSPGGGNTIYF. CDR3 in DNA: TGTGCCAGCAGTCCCGGGGGTGGAAACACCATATATTTT.

The chain combines TRBV2 with TRBJ1-6, with D uncertain. The germline gives CDR1 SNHLY, CDR2 FYNNEI. The CDR3 covers 14 residues. Trimming took 2 bases from V and 4 from J, leaving 6 bases between them. The CDR3 region is CASSESVYNSPLHF. CDR3 DNA: TGTGCCAGCAGTGAATCGGTTTATAATTCACCCCTCCACTTT.

The CDR3 loop is CASSQEGFGGLSTDTQYF. The CDR3 DNA follows: TGCGCCAGCAGCCAAGAAGGGTTCGGGGGGCTATCCACAGATACGCAGTATTTT. This chain uses TRBV4-1 with TRBJ2-3, with D possibly being TRBD2 (7 bases). The CDR3 runs to 18 residues. Germline V CDR1 and CDR2: MGHRA, YSYEKL. Trimming took off 0 bases at V and 2 bases at J, with 18 bases between the two ends.

J is TRBJ1-2 and V is TRBV5-1, with 12 bases lining up with TRBD1. CDR1 and CDR2 (germline): SGHRS, YFSETQ. This CDR3 comprises 14 residues. V was pared by 7 bases and J by 8 bases, with 9 bases of the junction left unmatched. The CDR3 loop is CASGLGTGGRGYTF. CDR3 coding DNA: TGCGCCAGCGGGCTGGGGACAGGGGGCCGGGGCTACACCTTC.

The V gene is TRBV5-6, the J gene TRBJ2-7; D call uncertain. CDR1 SGHDT and CDR2 YYEEEE come from the germline V gene. V gave up 2 bases and J gave up 0 bases, with 6 bases separating them. This CDR3 has 13 residues. The CDR3 DNA reads TGTGCCAGCAGCTTTCCCGGCTCCTACGAGCAGTACTTC. Encoded protein: CASSFPGSYEQYF.

The V and J genes are TRBV6-6 and TRBJ2-6; D remains unclear. Trimming removed 5 bases at V and 0 bases at J, with 14 bases between. The germline V gene has CDR1 MNHNY and CDR2 SVGAGI (reference sequence). The CDR3 loop spans 17 amino acids. As DNA, the CDR3 is TGTGCCAGCAGTCCCCGTAATAGTTTCTCTGGGGCCAACGTCCTGACTTTC. The encoded protein is CASSPRNSFSGANVLTF.

The CDR3 spells CASSPFESSSYNEQFF. CDR3 nucleotide sequence: TGTGCCAGCTCCCCGTTTGAGAGTAGCTCCTACAATGAGCAGTTCTTC. The J gene is TRBJ2-1, the V gene TRBV18; D unclear. V was cut by 6 bases and J by 0 bases, with 15 bases left in between. CDR1 and CDR2 from the germline V gene are KGHSH and LQKENI. This CDR3 has 16 residues. Full variable domain (missing parts from reference TRBV18 and TRBJ2-1): NAGVMQNPRHLVRRRGQEARLRCSPMKGHSHVYWYRQLPEEGLKFMVYLQKENIIDESGMPKERFSAEFPKEGPSILRIQQVVRGDSAAYFCASSPFESSSYNEQFFGPGTRLTVL.

The CDR3 sequence is CASSFGGGQETQYF. The CDR3 DNA is TGTGCCAGCAGCTTTGGGGGAGGGCAAGAGACCCAGTACTTC. The chain carries TRBV7-3 and TRBJ2-5; 7 bases match TRBD2. This CDR3 has 14 amino acids. CDR1 and CDR2 (germline): SGHTA, FQGTGA. With 3 bases clipped from V and 2 bases from J, the junction kept 3 bases outside the gene matches.

The genes are TRBV9 and TRBJ1-6, with a tentative D call TRBD1 (6 bases). Germline V gene lookup returns CDR1 SGDLS and CDR2 YYNGEE. The CDR3 extends over 15 amino acids. The ends were cut back, 4 bases at V and 7 bases at J, with 15 bases in the middle. The CDR3 DNA is TGTGCCAGCAGCCCAGACGGACAGTTAAATTCACCCCTCCACTTT. Translating it yields CASSPDGQLNSPLHF.

V gene TRBV28 combines with J gene TRBJ1-4; the D is unclear. There are 17 residues in the CDR3. CDR1 MDHEN and CDR2 SYDVKM come from the germline V gene. V lost 4 bases and J 0 bases, leaving 15 bases between the germline ends. The CDR3, as DNA: TGTGCCAGCAGTTCGACTCGCTTATCTGCAACTAATGAAAAACTGTTTTTT. This translates into CASSSTRLSATNEKLFF. Complete variable domain (other parts from reference TRBV28 and TRBJ1-4): DVKVTQSSRYLVKRTGEKVFLECVQDMDHENMFWYRQDPGLGLRLIYFSYDVKMKEKGDIPEGYSVSREKKERFSLILESASTNQTSMYLCASSSTRLSATNEKLFFGSGTQLSVL.

The chain combines TRBV6-1 with TRBJ2-2; 8 bases are a match to TRBD1. V shed 2 bases and J 4 bases; nucleotides not matched to a gene: 3. CDR3 size: 15 residues. From germline, CDR1 is MNHNS and CDR2 SASEGT. In DNA, the CDR3 is TGTGCCAGCAGTGAACGGACAGGGTTCACCGGGGAGCTGTTTTTT. This gives the protein CASSERTGFTGELFF.

This rearrangement joins TRBV27 to TRBJ1-1; D is ambiguous. CDR1 MNHEY and CDR2 SMNVEV come from the germline V gene (reference sequence). V was clipped by 4 bases and J by 11 bases, with 14 bases between them. The CDR3 sequence is 12 residues long. In DNA, the CDR3 is TGTGCCAGCAGTTCACGCATTGGGGAGGCTTTCTTT. It specifies CASSSRIGEAFF.

The gene calls are TRBV18 and TRBJ1-6; TRBD1 might be the D (5 bases). V gave up 2 bases and J gave up 3 bases, with 11 bases separating them. Germline loops: CDR1 KGHSH, CDR2 LQKENI. The CDR3 contains 16 residues. CDR3 sequence reads: CASSPGGQGYNSPLHF. The CDR3 DNA sequence: TGTGCCAGCTCACCAGGTGGGCAGGGCTATAATTCACCCCTCCACTTT.

This chain joins TRBV7-7 and TRBJ2-3; TRBD1 matches at 7 bases. J gave up 4 bases and V 1 base, and 2 bases lay outside the gene matches. This CDR3 has 14 residues. Germline-derived CDR1 and CDR2 are SSHAT and FNYEAQ (reference sequence). The chain's CDR3 is CASSLGDRADTQYF. In nucleotides, the CDR3 is TGTGCCAGCAGCTTAGGCGACAGGGCAGATACGCAGTATTTT.

This clone was recorded only once. J is TRBJ2-7 and V is TRBV5-4, with D perhaps matching TRBD2 (6 bases). Trimming left V 0 bases short and J 1 base short, with 8 bases between. Looked up from germline, CDR1 is SGHNT and CDR2 is YYREEE (reference sequence). The length of the CDR3 is 14 residues. The CDR3 here is CASSLGGDSYEQYF. In DNA, the CDR3 is TGTGCCAGCAGCTTGGGGGGGGATTCCTACGAGCAGTACTTC. The full variable domain, completed using reference TRBV5-4 and TRBJ2-7, is ETGVTQSPTHLIKTRGQQVTLRCSSQSGHNTVSWYQQALGQGPQFIFQYYREEENGRGNFPPRFSGLQFPNYSSELNVNALELDDSALYLCASSLGGDSYEQYFGPGTRLTVT.

The rearrangement uses TRBV7-8 and TRBJ1-1, with D possibly TRBD1 on 6 matching bases. This CDR3 contains 13 residues. Trimming took 5 bases from V and 10 from J, leaving 17 bases between them. Germline assignment: CDR1 SGHVS and CDR2 FQNEAQ. The CDR3 spells CASSAPSGARAFF. The CDR3 DNA follows: TGTGCCAGCAGCGCTCCATCAGGGGCAAGAGCTTTCTTT.

The genes are TRBV5-1 and TRBJ1-1; D is ambiguous. Germline V gives CDR1 SGHRS, CDR2 YFSETQ. The CDR3 runs 13 residues. With 7 bases removed from V and 4 bases from J, the gap between germline ends came to 14 bases. CDR3 in amino acids: CASFARRGTEAFF. The CDR3 nucleotides are TGCGCCAGCTTTGCGCGGCGGGGCACTGAAGCTTTCTTT.

The CDR3 DNA follows: TGTGCCAGCAGTCCGGGACAGAACACTGAAGCTTTCTTT. It encodes CASSPGQNTEAFF. The J gene is TRBJ1-1, the V gene TRBV12-3 or TRBV12-4; tentatively, D is TRBD1 (6 bases). The CDR3 is 13 residues long. Trimming took off 5 bases at V and 1 base at J, with 8 bases between the two ends.

J is TRBJ2-7 and V is TRBV2; 8 bases are a match to TRBD2. The CDR3 has 13 residues. V lost 7 bases and J lost 5; bases outside the gene matches: 7. The germline CDR1 and CDR2 sequences are SNHLY and FYNNEI. CDR3 in DNA: TGTGCCAGCATCCCGGGAGGGAACCACGAGCAGTACTTC. Residues: CASIPGGNHEQYF.

This chain links TRBV3-1 (or the pseudogene TRBV3-2) with TRBJ2-1; 14 bases map to TRBD2. V shed 0 bases, J shed 6 bases, and the junction held 7 bases outside the gene matches. This CDR3 has 18 amino acids. CDR1 is LGHDT and CDR2 is YNNKEL in the germline V gene (reference sequence). The CDR3 region has the DNA TGTGCCAGCAGCCAAGATTGGAGACTAGCGGGAGGGACCAATGAGCAGTTCTTC. Protein product: CASSQDWRLAGGTNEQFF.

This clone was picked up one time. The chain couples TRBV3-1 (or the pseudogene TRBV3-2) to TRBJ1-2; 10 bases are a match to TRBD1. CDR1 and CDR2 from the germline V gene are LGHDT and YNNKEL (reference sequence). The junction had 8 bases not matched to a gene; V was cut back by 5 bases and J by 8 bases. The CDR3 runs 14 residues. CDR3 bases: TGTGCCAGCAGCTCCCTGGGACAGGGGAAGGGCTACACCTTC. It translates to CASSSLGQGKGYTF.